This entry features one T cell receptor (beta chain) sequence. Its antigen is currently not known. Base qualities are missing; no much larger clone stands one base away. For sequencing of the TCRbeta CDR3 region, genomic DNA was extracted from the sorted cells. The immunoSEQ Assay was used to sequence the TCRbeta CDR3 regions. TCRdb's version of the immuneACCESS table is confined to in-frame rearrangements and falls short of the full clone set. An unresolved V gene accounts for under half of the shortfall where checked; the remainder is of unknown origin. The sample table contains 70,000 or so clones; only one count was recorded for 80% to 85% of them. Of the sample, 11% is held by the ten largest clones. CDR3 length: 14 amino acids, cysteine to phenylalanine. Just the 42-base CDR3 DNA is kept, in frame starting at base 1. V is cut by 7 bases and J by 2 bases, and the space between the germline ends is 13 bases. The germline V gene gives CDR1 as SGHRS and CDR2 as YFSETQ.

The sample is drawn from a study of OX40 agonist ivuxolimab in advanced cancers. General notes on the study: Ivuxolimab was a fully human IgG2 agonistic monoclonal antibody targeting the costimulatory receptor OX40 (CD134). The dose-escalation cohort was around 83% male with a mean age of about 54 years, ranging from roughly 20 to 80. Partial responses occurred in three dose-escalation patients, of whom one had hepatocellular carcinoma and two had cutaneous melanoma. Among the roughly 52 dose-escalation patients, 19 had hepatocellular carcinoma, around 15 melanoma, 9 renal cell carcinoma and 9 head and neck cancer. Prior anti-PD-1, anti-PD-L1 or anti-CTLA-4 therapy was permitted, and checkpoint inhibitors had been received by less than 45% of dose-escalation patients. The paper covers the monotherapy dose-escalation part of the phase I ivuxolimab trial, which included N of about 50 patients. Peripheral TCRbeta sequencing aimed to test whether ivuxolimab altered TCR sequence diversity and caused clonal T-cell expansion. Intravenous ivuxolimab was administered to patients every 2 weeks at six dose levels: 0.01, 0.1, 0.3, 1.5, 3 and 10 mg/kg.

General findings and caveats noted by the study authors: At doses of 0.1 to 3.0 mg/kg, clonal expansion of both CD4+ and CD8+ blood T cells was observed from baseline to week 6. After ivuxolimab, more expanded clones were found on average in CD8+ T cells than in CD4+ T cells. Low levels of normalized T-cell clonal expansion were also seen in some patients who did not respond. In the 0.1-3.0 mg/kg groups, partial responders were among the patients with the lowest normalized peripheral clonal expansion, particularly in CD8+ T cells. Antigen specificity was not determined for the clonally expanded peripheral T cells.

The trial excluded patients who had a history of autoimmune disease or were on systemic immunosuppression. Peripheral blood for TCR sequencing was collected from all dose cohorts at baseline, on cycle 4 day 1, and on cycle 7 day 1. Samples were obtained from an open-label, multicenter, first-in-human phase I dose-escalation trial of ivuxolimab. Adults with locally advanced or metastatic melanoma, renal cell, hepatocellular, or head and neck squamous cell carcinoma were enrolled in the trial. Before TCR sequencing, CD4+ T cells and CD8+ T cells from peripheral blood were sorted into separate populations.

The sequences come from CD4+ or CD8+ T cells sorted from blood, collected in a trial of the OX40 agonist ivuxolimab. This clonotype was obtained from an adult with an advanced solid tumor such as melanoma, head and neck, liver or kidney cancer. The V and J genes are TRBV5-1 and TRBJ2-1, with no reliable assignment of the D segment. CDR3 region: CASAPPDPYNEQFF. The sequenced DNA: TGCGCCAGCGCTCCCCCAGACCCCTACAATGAGCAGTTCTTC.